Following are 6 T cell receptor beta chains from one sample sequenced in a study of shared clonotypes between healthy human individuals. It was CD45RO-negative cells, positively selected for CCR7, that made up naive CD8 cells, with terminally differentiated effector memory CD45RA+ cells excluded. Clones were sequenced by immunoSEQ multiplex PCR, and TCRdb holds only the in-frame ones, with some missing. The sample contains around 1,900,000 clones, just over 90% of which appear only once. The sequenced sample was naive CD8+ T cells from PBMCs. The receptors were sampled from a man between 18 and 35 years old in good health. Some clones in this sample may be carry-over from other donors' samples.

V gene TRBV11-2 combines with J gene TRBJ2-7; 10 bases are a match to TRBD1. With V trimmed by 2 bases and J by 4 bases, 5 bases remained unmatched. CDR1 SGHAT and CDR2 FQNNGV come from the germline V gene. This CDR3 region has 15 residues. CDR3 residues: CASSLMDRGTYEQYF. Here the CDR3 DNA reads TGTGCCAGCAGCTTAATGGACAGGGGGACTTACGAGCAGTACTTC.

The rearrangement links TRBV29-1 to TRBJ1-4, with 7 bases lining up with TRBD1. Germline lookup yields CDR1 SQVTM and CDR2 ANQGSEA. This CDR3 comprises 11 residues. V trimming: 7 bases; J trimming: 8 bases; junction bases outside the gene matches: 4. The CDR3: CSARQGEKLFF. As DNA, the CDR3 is TGCAGCGCTCGACAGGGAGAAAAACTGTTTTTT.

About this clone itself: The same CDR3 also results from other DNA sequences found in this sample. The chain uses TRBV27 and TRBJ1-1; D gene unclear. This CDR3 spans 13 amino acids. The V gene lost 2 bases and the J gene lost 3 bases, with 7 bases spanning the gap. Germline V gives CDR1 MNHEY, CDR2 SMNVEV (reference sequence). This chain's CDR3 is CASSLLGDTEAFF. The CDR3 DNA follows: TGTGCCAGCAGTTTACTCGGAGACACTGAAGCTTTCTTT.

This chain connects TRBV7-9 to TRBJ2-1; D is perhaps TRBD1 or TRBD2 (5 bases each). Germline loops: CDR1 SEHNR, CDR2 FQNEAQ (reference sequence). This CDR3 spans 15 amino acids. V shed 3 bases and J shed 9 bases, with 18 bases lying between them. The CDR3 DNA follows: TGTGCCAGCAGCTTTACCGAGGGGCAGGAAGGTGAGCAGTTCTTC. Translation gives CASSFTEGQEGEQFF.

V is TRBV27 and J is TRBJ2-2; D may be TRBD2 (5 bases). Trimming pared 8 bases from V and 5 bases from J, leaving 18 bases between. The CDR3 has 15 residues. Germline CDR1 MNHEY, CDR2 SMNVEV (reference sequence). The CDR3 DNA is TGTGCCAGCGCTGGATGGGAGTTCCGGACCGGGGAGCTGTTTTTT. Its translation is CASAGWEFRTGELFF.

The DNA of the CDR3 is TGTGCCAGCAGCCCCTCTAGGAGTGCAGATACGCAGTATTTT. This codes for CASSPSRSADTQYF. The rearrangement links TRBV7-7 to TRBJ2-3; D gene ambiguous. V lost 5 bases and J lost 4, with 13 bases in between. Germline values: CDR1 SSHAT, CDR2 FNYEAQ (reference sequence). The CDR3 totals 14 residues.